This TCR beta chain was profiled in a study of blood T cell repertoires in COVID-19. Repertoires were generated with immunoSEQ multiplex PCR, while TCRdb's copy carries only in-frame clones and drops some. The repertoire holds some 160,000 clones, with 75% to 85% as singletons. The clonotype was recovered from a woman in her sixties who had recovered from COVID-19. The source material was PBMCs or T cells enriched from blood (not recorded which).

The CDR3 sequence is CASAIQGRGNTIYF. For the CDR3, the DNA is TGTGCCAGCGCCATCCAGGGAAGAGGAAACACCATATATTTT. V and J are TRBV7-9 and TRBJ1-3; possible D gene TRBD1, 5 bases. This CDR3 has 14 residues. Trimming removed 8 bases at V and 4 bases at J, with 15 bases between. Per the germline V gene, CDR1 is SEHNR and CDR2 is FQNEAQ (reference sequence).